The 25 T cell receptor beta chains below all came from one sample that was sequenced in a study of blood T cells in healthy people across ages. The use of a sample-barcoded 5' primer and a J-beta primer mix characterized a second PCR of 7 to 11 cycles. TCRdb recomputed calls from the 5' RACE reads with MiXCR, one row per CDR3 protein. In the table there are a few hundred thousand distinct CDR3 sequences, 27% of which are singletons. These same records also appear under a second study, on T cells of mothers and their children.

The sequenced material came from blood. These receptors originate from a boy aged 2 to 9 in good health.

This clonotype was picked up many times. The chain uses TRBV6-6 and TRBJ2-2; no definite D call. In germline, CDR1 is MNHNY, CDR2 SVGAGI (reference sequence). V lost 2 bases to trimming and J lost 6 bases, with 10 bases between them. This CDR3 is 14 amino acids long. CDR3 sequence (DNA): TGTGCCAGCAGTTACGGCCCGTCGGCCGGGGAGCTGTTTTTT. Translated, it gives CASSYGPSAGELFF.

This clonotype has just a few counts. The V call is TRBV20-1, the J call TRBJ2-7; 8 nucleotides line up with TRBD2. The V gene's germline CDR1 is DFQATT and CDR2 SNEGSKA (reference sequence). Trimming took 3 bases from V and 6 from J; bases not matched to a gene: 1. The CDR3 spans 11 residues. The CDR3 DNA reads as TGCAGTGCTAGTGCGGGGGGCGAGCAGTACTTC. This gives the protein CSASAGGEQYF.

The V and J genes are TRBV29-1 and TRBJ1-2; 9 nucleotides agree with TRBD1. There are 13 residues in the CDR3. Germline CDR1 SQVTM, CDR2 ANQGSEA. In DNA form, the CDR3 reads TGCAGTGTCTTGGGACAGGGCGCTCGCGGCTACACCTTC. It specifies CSVLGQGARGYTF.

This clonotype was picked up a small number of times. The rearrangement uses TRBV29-1 and TRBJ2-7; TRBD1 aligns across 7 bases. This CDR3 is 13 amino acids long. Germline V gene sequence: CDR1 SQVTM, CDR2 ANQGSEA. V lost 6 bases, J lost 3 bases, and 8 bases stayed unmatched. CDR3 in amino acids: CSVLTGQSYEQYF. The CDR3 region has the DNA TGCAGCGTACTGACGGGACAGAGCTACGAGCAGTACTTC.

The genes are TRBV5-5 and TRBJ1-2, with 9 bases matching TRBD1. The V gene end was trimmed by 5 bases and the J gene end by 7 bases; junction bases not matched to a gene: 12. CDR3 length equals 15 residues. The germline V gene has CDR1 SGHKS and CDR2 YYEKEE (reference sequence). CDR3 protein: CASRNPGQGASGYTF. For the CDR3, the DNA is TGTGCCAGCAGGAATCCGGGACAGGGTGCGAGTGGCTACACCTTC. The full variable domain, completed using reference TRBV5-5 and TRBJ1-2, is DAGVTQSPTHLIKTRGQQVTLRCSPISGHKSVSWYQQVLGQGPQFIFQYYEKEERGRGNFPDRFSARQFPNYSSELNVNALLLGDSALYLCASRNPGQGASGYTFGSGTRLTVV.

This clonotype was counted between two and nine times. The rearrangement links TRBV7-6 to TRBJ2-5, with 7 bases fitting TRBD2. The J call may be incorrect, as the DNA end agrees better with TRBJ2-7. Germline V lookup: CDR1 SGHVS, CDR2 FNYEAQ. The CDR3 runs to 14 residues. The CDR3 DNA is TGTGCCAGCAGCTTAGCGGGAGGGCCTACCGAGCAGTACTTC. Translating gives CASSLAGGPTEQYF.

The rearrangement joins TRBV24-1 to TRBJ2-3; weak D call: TRBD1 (5 bases). The CDR3 totals 14 residues. Between the trimmed V and J ends, which lost 3 bases and 4 bases, there was a span of 10 bases. Germline lookup yields CDR1 KGHDR and CDR2 SFDVKD. The CDR3 loop is CATSDRQGPDTQYF. The CDR3 DNA is TGTGCCACCAGTGATCGTCAGGGTCCAGATACGCAGTATTTT.

The V call is TRBV20-1, the J call TRBJ2-5, with 7 bases that match TRBD2. The CDR3 extends over 14 amino acids. CDR1 DFQATT and CDR2 SNEGSKA come from the germline V gene (reference sequence). Trimming took 6 bases from V and 6 from J; bases not matched to a gene: 13. This chain's CDR3 is CSATPGEGGQTQYF. The CDR3 DNA sequence: TGCAGTGCCACCCCCGGGGAGGGTGGACAGACCCAGTACTTC.

With regard to this clonotype: The CDR3 does not close with the conserved phenylalanine or tryptophan, likely indicating a read error. The V and J genes are TRBV3-1 and TRBJ2-5; D possibly corresponds to TRBD2 (5 bases). Trimming stripped 5 bases from V and 11 bases from J, with 15 bases between. Germline V CDR1 and CDR2: LGHDT, YNNKEL (reference sequence). This CDR3 spans 12 amino acids. The CDR3 nucleotides read TGTGCCAGCAGCTACTCGAACGGGGAGCAGTACCTC. Translating gives CASSYSNGEQYL.

The table lists this clonotype with a few counts. The V gene is TRBV12-3 or TRBV12-4, the J gene TRBJ2-4; D not certain. This CDR3 is built from 15 residues. V lost 4 bases and J 0 bases, leaving 10 bases between the germline ends. The DNA for the CDR3 is TGTGCCAGCAGTTATCGATTTCTAGCCAAAAACATTCAGTACTTC. As protein: CASSYRFLAKNIQYF.

The chain couples TRBV6-1 to TRBJ1-5, with a possible D match to TRBD1 (5 bases). CDR3 length: 15 amino acids. Germline values: CDR1 MNHNS, CDR2 SASEGT. Between the trimmed V and J ends, which lost 6 bases and 3 bases, there was a span of 15 bases. CDR3 in amino acids: CASRTGHRNNQPQHF. The CDR3 DNA reads as TGTGCCAGCAGAACGGGGCACCGTAACAATCAGCCCCAGCATTTT.

The chain couples TRBV28 to TRBJ2-2, with D possibly being TRBD2 (7 bases). Between the trimmed V and J ends, which lost 3 bases and 7 bases, there was a span of 15 bases. CDR1 and CDR2 from the germline V gene are MDHEN and SYDVKM. CDR3 length equals 15 residues. The CDR3 is CASSLGGQDHGELFF. The CDR3 nucleotides are TGTGCCAGCAGTTTGGGGGGGCAGGATCACGGGGAGCTGTTTTTT.

The chain recombines TRBV12-5 with TRBJ2-6, with TRBD2 as a possible D gene (5 bases). The CDR3 has 15 amino acids. Per germline, CDR1 LGHNT and CDR2 FRNRAP. The germline V and J ends were trimmed by 2 bases and 2 bases, with 7 bases remaining between them. CDR3 sequence reads: CASGLWETGANVLTF. CDR3 nucleotide sequence: TGTGCTAGTGGTTTGTGGGAGACTGGGGCCAACGTCCTGACTTTC.

This clonotype was counted only a few times. This chain links TRBV6-1 with TRBJ2-7, with TRBD1 identical over 8 bases. V lost 7 bases to trimming and J lost 1 base; unmatched junction nucleotides: 9. The CDR3 totals 15 residues. CDR1 and CDR2 from the germline V gene are MNHNS and SASEGT. The CDR3 nucleotides are TGTGCCAGCACTCCGGCCGGGACAGGATCCTACGAGCAGTACTTC. It codes for CASTPAGTGSYEQYF.

This clonotype was detected only a few times. The chain uses TRBV13 and TRBJ2-5; 11 bases match TRBD2. The tail of the sequence fits TRBJ2-1 better, so the J call may be wrong. The CDR3 has 17 residues. CDR1 and CDR2 from the germline V gene are PRHDT and FYEKMQ (reference sequence). CDR3 protein: CASSLGTSGKWHNEQFF. The CDR3 DNA sequence: TGTGCCAGCAGCTTAGGGACTAGCGGGAAGTGGCACAATGAGCAGTTCTTC.

The chain employs TRBV5-4 and TRBJ1-6; D is unclear. Per the germline V gene, CDR1 is SGHNT and CDR2 is YYREEE (reference sequence). V was shortened by 2 bases and J by 5 bases, with 11 bases between the two germline ends. CDR3 length equals 15 residues. The CDR3 bases are TGTGCCAGCAGCTTTGCTGGGTATAATAATTCACCCCTCCACTTT. This sequence encodes CASSFAGYNNSPLHF.

A few counts support this clonotype. The chain couples TRBV15 to TRBJ2-2; 10 bases fit TRBD1. Losses at the gene ends were 3 bases for V and 7 bases for J; bases not matched to a gene: 5. Germline-derived CDR1 and CDR2 are LNHNV and YYDKDF (reference sequence). This CDR3 is built from 15 residues. The CDR3 region is CATSRGTGVSGELFF. DNA of the CDR3: TGTGCCACCAGCAGGGGGACAGGGGTTAGCGGGGAGCTGTTTTTT. Drawing the rest from reference TRBV15 and TRBJ2-2, the complete variable domain is DAMVIQNPRYQVTQFGKPVTLSCSQTLNHNVMYWYQQKSSQAPKLLFHYYDKDFNNEADTPDNFQSRRPNTSFCFLDIRSPGLGDTAMYLCATSRGTGVSGELFFGEGSRLTVL.

The rearrangement links TRBV2 to TRBJ1-2, with a possible D match to TRBD1 (5 bases). The germline V and J ends were trimmed by 3 bases and 8 bases, with 19 bases remaining between them. Germline loops: CDR1 SNHLY, CDR2 FYNNEI. The CDR3 is 15 amino acids. The CDR3 coding sequence is TGTGCCAGCAGTGACGTTGATACAGGTCGAACAGGCTACACCTTC. It encodes CASSDVDTGRTGYTF.

The chain employs TRBV7-9 and TRBJ2-2, with no clear D. Germline V gene sequence: CDR1 SEHNR, CDR2 FQNEAQ (reference sequence). This CDR3 has 15 residues. V gave up 0 bases and J gave up 5 bases, with 10 bases separating them. The chain's CDR3 is CASSLAGFITGELFF. CDR3 DNA: TGTGCCAGCAGCTTAGCTGGGTTTATTACCGGGGAGCTGTTTTTT.

This clonotype was seen a handful of times. The CDR3 DNA reads as TGCAGTGCTAGAGATGGGGGGGGCCTGGACAATGAGCAGTTCTTC. Translation gives CSARDGGGLDNEQFF. The chain couples TRBV20-1 to TRBJ2-7; tentative D call: TRBD2 (7 bases). With the DNA end fitting TRBJ2-1 better, the J assignment may be wrong. The CDR3 is 15 residues long. CDR1 is DFQATT and CDR2 is SNEGSKA in the germline V gene (reference sequence).

This chain links TRBV2 with TRBJ2-1, with D uncertain. Germline V gene sequence: CDR1 SNHLY, CDR2 FYNNEI. V was clipped by 6 bases and J by 5 bases, with 17 bases between them. This CDR3 is 15 amino acids long. The CDR3 DNA is TGTGCCAGCAGCGCGACCTTTAAGATAAACAATGAGCAGTTCTTC. Protein sequence: CASSATFKINNEQFF.

The V gene is TRBV29-1, the J gene TRBJ1-2; D call uncertain. V lost 3 bases and J lost 4, with 6 bases in between. This CDR3 has 11 residues. Germline CDR1 reads SQVTM; CDR2 reads ANQGSEA. CDR3 amino acids: CSVEHSYGYTF. The CDR3 DNA follows: TGCAGCGTTGAGCACAGCTATGGCTACACCTTC.

This clonotype was observed at least ten times. The chain combines TRBV14 with TRBJ1-4, with 7 bases matching TRBD1. J gave up 5 bases and V 1 base, and 7 bases lay outside the gene matches. The CDR3 has 16 amino acids. Germline lookup yields CDR1 SGHDN and CDR2 FVKESK. The CDR3 spells CASSQGPTGPNEKLFF. The CDR3 DNA reads as TGTGCCAGCAGCCAAGGACCGACAGGGCCGAATGAAAAACTGTTTTTT. Full variable domain (rest looked up from reference TRBV14 and TRBJ1-4): EAGVTQFPSHSVIEKGQTVTLRCDPISGHDNLYWYRRVMGKEIKFLLHFVKESKQDESGMPNNRFLAERTGGTYSTLKVQPAELEDSGVYFCASSQGPTGPNEKLFFGSGTQLSVL.

This clonotype was counted only a few times. This chain connects TRBV7-6 to TRBJ2-6; no clear D. The length of the CDR3 is 16 residues. Trimming left V 7 bases short and J 0 bases short, with 13 bases between. CDR1 and CDR2 (germline): SGHVS, FNYEAQ. CDR3 amino acids: CASKLGFSSGANVLTF. In nucleotides, the CDR3 is TGTGCCAGCAAATTAGGCTTCAGCTCTGGGGCCAACGTCCTGACTTTC.

This clonotype was detected a few times. As DNA, the CDR3 is TGTGCCAGCAGTGGGAAATACGAGACCCAGTACTTC. Residues: CASSGKYETQYF. This chain joins TRBV12-3 or TRBV12-4 and TRBJ2-5, with D uncertain. The CDR3 runs to 12 residues. Between the trimmed V and J ends, which lost 5 bases and 5 bases, there was a span of 9 bases.